Shown below are 19 T cell receptor beta chains from a single sample sequenced in a study of shared clonotypes between healthy human individuals. Cells designated naive CD8 were CD45RO-negative and were positively selected for CCR7, with terminally differentiated effector memory CD45RA+ cells excluded. Sequencing was performed with immunoSEQ multiplex PCR; in TCRdb, only in-frame clones are kept and a portion is missing. The table has 800,000 to 950,000 clones, approximately 96% seen once. The specimen was naive CD8+ T cells sorted from blood. The source of these receptors is a young man in good health.

This chain links TRBV19 with TRBJ1-1; possible D gene TRBD1, 5 bases. V lost 2 bases and J lost 6, with 16 bases in between. Germline V gene lookup returns CDR1 LNHDA and CDR2 SQIVND (reference sequence). This CDR3 contains 15 residues. DNA for the CDR3: TGTGCCAGTAGTATACTCGCAGAAGGGGTCCCTGAAGCTTTCTTT. This sequence encodes CASSILAEGVPEAFF.

The chain couples TRBV7-9 to TRBJ1-1; 7 bases match TRBD1. Trimming removed 1 base from V and 5 bases from J; junction bases left unmatched: 7. This CDR3 region has 15 residues. Per the germline V gene, CDR1 is SEHNR and CDR2 is FQNEAQ (reference sequence). This chain's CDR3 is CASSLGETGQTEAFF. The CDR3 DNA reads as TGTGCCAGCAGCTTAGGGGAGACAGGGCAAACTGAAGCTTTCTTT.

The chain links TRBV5-1 to TRBJ2-7; perhaps TRBD1 as D (6 bases). Germline V gives CDR1 SGHRS, CDR2 YFSETQ. The ends were cut back, 0 bases at V and 4 bases at J, with 8 bases in the middle. The CDR3 is 13 amino acids. The CDR3 DNA is TGCGCCAGCAGCTTGGATGGACAGTACGAGCAGTACTTC. As protein: CASSLDGQYEQYF.

The chain couples TRBV6-1 to TRBJ2-7, with TRBD2 as a possible D gene (5 bases). Trimming removed 9 bases from V and 3 bases from J, with 21 bases in between. The CDR3 consists of 15 residues. CDR1 and CDR2 (germline): MNHNS, SASEGT. The CDR3: CASLSLSGLIYEQYF. CDR3 nucleotides: TGTGCCAGTCTCTCCCTTTCTGGACTCATCTACGAGCAGTACTTC.

V and J are TRBV29-1 and TRBJ2-1, with TRBD1 identical over 8 bases. This CDR3 has 14 amino acids. After removal of 4 bases from V and 10 bases from J, the junction contained 12 bases not matched to a gene. Germline-derived CDR1 and CDR2 are SQVTM and ANQGSEA. The CDR3 loop is CSVVARGRTLEQFF. CDR3 DNA sequence: TGCAGCGTTGTCGCCAGGGGGCGAACCCTAGAGCAGTTCTTC.

The chain employs TRBV7-6 and TRBJ2-3, with 9 bases identical to TRBD2. J lost 2 bases, V lost 3 bases, and 12 bases had no gene match. Germline loops: CDR1 SGHVS, CDR2 FNYEAQ. The CDR3 is made up of 18 amino acids. Here the CDR3 DNA reads TGTGCCAGCAGCTTCCCCCACCTTGGCGGGAGGGACACAGATACGCAGTATTTT. This translates into CASSFPHLGGRDTDTQYF.

The chain joins TRBV28 to TRBJ2-1, with D tentatively TRBD2 (5 bases). The germline V and J ends were trimmed by 7 bases and 7 bases, with 14 bases remaining between them. The germline gives CDR1 MDHEN, CDR2 SYDVKM. This CDR3 comprises 13 residues. In DNA form, the CDR3 reads TGTGCCAGCACCTTAGTCGGGGAAAATGAGCAGTTCTTC. This translates into CASTLVGENEQFF.

The chain combines TRBV6-1 with TRBJ2-2, with no clear D. The CDR3 is made up of 15 amino acids. CDR1 is MNHNS, CDR2 SASEGT, per germline. Deletions cut 6 bases from V and 6 bases from J, with 17 bases between. The CDR3 DNA sequence: TGTGCCAGCAGCGATGTCGGCTCACCCTCCGGGGAGCTGTTTTTT. Translating it yields CASSDVGSPSGELFF.

The rearrangement joins TRBV6-4 to TRBJ1-1, with unresolved D. V lost 0 bases, J lost 8 bases, and 10 bases lay in between. This CDR3 spans 13 amino acids. Germline V gives CDR1 MRHNA, CDR2 SNTAGT. DNA of the CDR3: TGTGCCAGCAGTGACTCGACCACGCAGGAAGCTTTCTTT. It yields the protein CASSDSTTQEAFF.

This chain connects TRBV2 to TRBJ1-5, with D possibly being TRBD1 (5 bases). The germline gives CDR1 SNHLY, CDR2 FYNNEI. This CDR3 region has 13 residues. The V end lost 4 bases, the J end lost 7 bases, and 11 bases lay between the germline ends. The CDR3 loop is CASSVYGAQPQHF. The CDR3 bases are TGTGCCAGCAGTGTTTATGGGGCCCAGCCCCAGCATTTT.

This sequence joins TRBV6-5 and TRBJ1-1; no reliable D call. This CDR3 region has 14 residues. V lost 5 bases to trimming and J lost 0 bases, with 10 bases between them. Looked up from germline, CDR1 is MNHEY and CDR2 is SVGAGI. The CDR3 DNA reads TGTGCCAGCAGTACCGCAGCGATGAACACTGAAGCTTTCTTT. The encoded protein is CASSTAAMNTEAFF.

The chain combines TRBV7-9 with TRBJ2-7; D unclear. The germline gives CDR1 SEHNR, CDR2 FQNEAQ (reference sequence). Trimming took off 7 bases at V and 0 bases at J, with 7 bases between the two ends. CDR3 length: 12 amino acids. Written as DNA, the CDR3 is TGTGCCAGCACATTCAGCTCCTACGAGCAGTACTTC. Translating it yields CASTFSSYEQYF.

This clone was counted a single time. J is TRBJ2-7 and V is TRBV2; 11 positions match TRBD2. Looked up from germline, CDR1 is SNHLY and CDR2 is FYNNEI. J was trimmed by 6 bases and V by 6 bases; bases with no gene match: 13. This CDR3 is built from 16 residues. The DNA of the CDR3 is TGTGCCAGCAGGGATACTTTACTAGCGGGAGCGGCCGAGCAGTACTTC. This encodes CASRDTLLAGAAEQYF.

This chain joins TRBV29-1 and TRBJ2-1; TRBD2 matches at 11 bases. This CDR3 comprises 14 residues. The V gene's germline CDR1 is SQVTM and CDR2 ANQGSEA. The V and J ends lost 3 bases and 6 bases, in that order; junction bases with no gene match: 4. CDR3 sequence: CSVETSGDLNEQFF. The CDR3 region has the DNA TGCAGCGTTGAGACTAGCGGGGACCTCAATGAGCAGTTCTTC.

The chain is built from TRBV27 and TRBJ2-5; D is unclear. This CDR3 is 14 amino acids long. V was pared by 3 bases and J by 5 bases, with 13 bases between. Looked up from germline, CDR1 is MNHEY and CDR2 is SMNVEV (reference sequence). CDR3 bases: TGTGCCAGCAGTTTTCGACCCACTATGGAGACCCAGTACTTC. This translates into CASSFRPTMETQYF.

The chain is built from TRBV27 and TRBJ2-7, with 8 bases matching TRBD2. V gave up 6 bases and J gave up 4 bases; unmatched junction bases: 14. Germline loops: CDR1 MNHEY, CDR2 SMNVEV (reference sequence). This CDR3 has 16 residues. As DNA, the CDR3 is TGTGCCAGCAGATTACCCGGAAGCGGGAGTAAGTACGAGCAGTACTTC. Translation gives CASRLPGSGSKYEQYF.

J is TRBJ2-1 and V is TRBV4-3; 9 bases match TRBD2. Trimming took 3 bases from V and 4 from J; bases not matched to a gene: 1. The V gene's germline CDR1 is LGHNA and CDR2 YSLEER. The CDR3 length is 14 residues. CDR3 sequence: CASSQSGRYNEQFF. The CDR3 nucleotides read TGCGCCAGCAGCCAGAGCGGGAGGTACAATGAGCAGTTCTTC.

The chain carries TRBV5-1 and TRBJ2-7, with 9 positions matching TRBD1. The V segment lost 0 bases and the J segment 3 bases; nucleotides outside the gene matches: 4. The CDR3 is 15 amino acids. Germline V gene sequence: CDR1 SGHRS, CDR2 YFSETQ. The CDR3 loop reads CASSLGWDRVYEQYF. The DNA for the CDR3 is TGCGCCAGCAGCTTGGGATGGGACAGGGTCTACGAGCAGTACTTC.

The chain links TRBV27 to TRBJ2-1, with 8 bases lining up with TRBD2. Trimming took 2 bases from V and 5 from J; bases not matched to a gene: 5. This CDR3 spans 15 amino acids. Germline V lookup: CDR1 MNHEY, CDR2 SMNVEV (reference sequence). The CDR3 region has the DNA TGTGCCAGCAGTTTAAAGCGGGAGAGGCACAATGAGCAGTTCTTC. As protein: CASSLKRERHNEQFF.